This T cell receptor beta chain was recorded in a study of blood T cell repertoires in COVID-19. Whole-study context: Sample material is recorded as cDNA or gDNA derived from T cells, B-cell-depleted T cells, or PBMCs.

This clone has just one count. TCRdb keeps only in-frame clones here, not all; method: immunoSEQ multiplex PCR. The table lists 80,000 to 95,000 clones, 75% to 90% of them singletons. Per the germline V gene, CDR1 is MGHRA and CDR2 is YSYEKL. Trimming cost V 1 base and J 0 bases, with 13 bases left between them. The CDR3 runs to 17 residues. The source of this sequence is a man over 45 with active or convalescent COVID-19. What was sequenced was peripheral blood. This chain uses TRBV4-1 with TRBJ2-4, with a weak D call TRBD2 (5 bases). In nucleotides, the CDR3 is TGCGCCAGCAGCCAAGTGGTGGCGGGCCTAGCCAAAAACATTCAGTACTTC. It translates to CASSQVVAGLAKNIQYF.